This TCR beta chain was sequenced in a study of blood T cell repertoires in COVID-19. Study as a whole: Italy, Spain and the United States were the sources of the convalescent and acute COVID-19 samples. PBMCs, B-cell-depleted T cells, or T cells provided the cDNA or gDNA that made up the material.

The V gene's germline CDR1 is SGHTA and CDR2 FQGNSA. The CDR3 has 15 residues. The V gene end was trimmed by 3 bases and the J gene end by 2 bases; junction bases not matched to a gene: 4. As processed by the authors: Scientists estimated how many nucleated cells there were by amplifying reference gene primers. Here immunoSEQ multiplex PCR was the method, and the copy in TCRdb shows in-frame clones only, minus some. For V, J and clone size, that table is used; D and trimming come from the DNA. The repertoire holds approximately 54,000 clones, with more than 70% as singletons. The receptor was isolated from an elderly man with active COVID-19. The specimen sequenced was peripheral blood. The rearrangement uses TRBV7-2 and TRBJ2-1; 7 nucleotides line up with TRBD2. CDR3 region: CASSLGGRTYNEQFF. In nucleotides, the CDR3 is TGTGCCAGCAGCTTGGGGGGGAGGACCTACAATGAGCAGTTCTTC.